This T cell receptor beta chain stems from a study of T cell responses to AZD1222 COVID-19 vaccine. The CDR3 has 10 amino acids. The germline V gene has CDR1 SGHVS and CDR2 FQNEAQ. TCRdb's table, derived via immunoSEQ multiplex PCR, lists solely in-frame clones and lacks some. The sample records under 150,000 clones, roughly nine tenths being singletons. The study, taken as a whole, reports: Receipt of two AZD1222 doses was followed by a rise in Spike-specific TCR breadth and depth. The study reported that nearly half of spike-specific TCRs target unmutated variant regions. Seropositive status at baseline applied to only 6 or 7 AZD1222 recipients.

Details on this clone: Its target is unknown. Compared with germline, one end of the junction differs, possibly owing to a read error.

The analysis combined second doses at about 4 or about 12 weeks. The gene calls are TRBV7-8 and TRBJ2-7, with D unclear. The source of this sequence is an adult who received the AZD1222 COVID-19 vaccine. Material: peripheral blood, obtained 28 days after the second AZD1222 dose. The CDR3 loop is CASGIRRQDF. The CDR3 bases are TGTGCCAGCGGCATAAGGCGGCAAGACTTC.